The clone carrying this T cell receptor (beta chain) showed up just once. This sample was taken from a study of blood T cell repertoires in COVID-19. Only in-frame clones appear in the TCRdb table, and some are missing; sequencing was by immunoSEQ multiplex PCR. The profile shows 70,000 to 80,000 clones, 85% to 90% of them singletons. The source is a woman older than 75 with active or convalescent COVID-19. The sequenced material came from peripheral blood.

CDR3 region: CASSQYTNTEAFF. CDR3 sequence (DNA): TGTGCCAGCAGCCAATACACGAACACTGAAGCTTTCTTT. The chain uses TRBV11-2 and TRBJ1-1; D remains unclear. With 5 bases removed from V and 1 base from J, the gap between germline ends came to 8 bases. The CDR3 has 13 amino acids. Germline V gene sequence: CDR1 SGHAT, CDR2 FQNNGV.